What follows describes a single TCR beta chain. This record comes from a study of control samples from healthy donors and cancer patients. Trimming took 7 bases from V and 5 from J; bases not matched to a gene: 2. There are 12 residues in the CDR3. TCRdb's table, derived via immunoSEQ multiplex PCR, lists solely in-frame clones and lacks some. The profile covers 140,000 or so clones, with around 94% appearing a single time and 14% taken by the ten largest. This sequence originates from a man in his fifties or sixties with colorectal cancer. The V call is TRBV12-3 or TRBV12-4, the J call TRBJ2-7, with TRBD2 matching over 10 bases. The sample consisted of PBMCs. The CDR3 reads CASKRGGDEQYF. CDR3 bases: TGTGCCAGCAAGCGGGGGGGCGACGAGCAGTACTTC.